A single sample is the source of the 9 T cell receptor beta chains below, sequenced in a study of cytomegalovirus exposure and HLA in healthy donors. Primers included in the PCR were 60 Vbeta and 13 Jbeta primers. Using immunoSEQ multiplex PCR, the repertoire was profiled, and TCRdb retains in-frame clones only, with some absent. The sample carries roughly 150,000 clones, nearly 80% recorded once. What was sequenced was PBMCs. Receptors originate from a woman aged 40 to 50 in good health and CMV-seronegative.

The chain has TRBV6-5 and TRBJ2-2; 7 bases are shared with TRBD1. The CDR3 has 14 amino acids. V was clipped by 5 bases and J by 6 bases; unmatched bases: 6. CDR1 and CDR2 from the germline V gene are MNHEY and SVGAGI. CDR3 loop: CASSDTGAAGELFF. The CDR3 coding sequence is TGTGCCAGCAGTGATACAGGGGCGGCCGGGGAGCTGTTTTTT.

This rearrangement joins TRBV7-6 to TRBJ2-7, with TRBD1 as a possible D gene (6 bases). Trimming removed 1 base from V and 0 bases from J, with 10 bases in between. Per germline, CDR1 SGHVS and CDR2 FNYEAQ. CDR3 length: 15 residues. As DNA, the CDR3 is TGTGCCAGCAGCTTAGTACAGGGCGCCTCCTACGAGCAGTACTTC. Translated, it gives CASSLVQGASYEQYF.

The chain combines TRBV6-5 with TRBJ2-2; 8 nucleotides line up with TRBD2. Germline CDR1 MNHEY, CDR2 SVGAGI. The ends lost 2 bases at V and 7 bases at J; junction bases unmatched: 6. The CDR3 covers 15 residues. The chain's CDR3 is CASSYVREGIGELFF. CDR3 sequence (DNA): TGTGCCAGCAGTTACGTTCGGGAGGGCATCGGGGAGCTGTTTTTT.

The rearrangement uses TRBV11-3 and TRBJ1-1, with 9 bases that match TRBD1. V lost 5 bases to trimming and J lost 7 bases; unmatched junction nucleotides: 8. The CDR3 has 14 amino acids. From germline, CDR1 is SGHNT and CDR2 YENEEA. CDR3 protein: CASSPGTGPVEAFF. The CDR3 DNA reads as TGTGCCAGCAGCCCCGGGACAGGGCCGGTTGAAGCTTTCTTT.

The chain uses TRBV10-1 and TRBJ2-1, with TRBD2 matching over 9 bases. The germline CDR1 and CDR2 sequences are WNHNN and SYGVQD (reference sequence). CDR3 length: 16 residues. Trimming at V came to 3 bases and at J to 2 bases, leaving 5 bases not matched to a gene. CDR3 DNA: TGCGCCAGCAGTGATAGCGGGGGAGTCGCCTACAATGAGCAGTTCTTC. Protein sequence: CASSDSGGVAYNEQFF.

The gene calls are TRBV11-2 and TRBJ2-7; a weak D match, TRBD2 (5 bases). With 4 bases removed from V and 3 bases from J, the gap between germline ends came to 16 bases. The CDR3 sequence is 15 residues long. Germline loops: CDR1 SGHAT, CDR2 FQNNGV. The CDR3: CASSSAAGGYYEQYF. For the CDR3, the DNA is TGTGCCAGCAGCTCTGCCGCGGGCGGATACTACGAGCAGTACTTC.

This chain connects TRBV7-3 to TRBJ1-1, with 7 bases aligning to TRBD1. V gave up 0 bases and J gave up 5 bases; unmatched junction bases: 9. The germline V gene encodes CDR1 SGHTA and CDR2 FQGTGA. The CDR3 has 16 residues. The CDR3 DNA reads TGTGCCAGCAGCTTAACGTTATCAGGGGGGCGGACTGAAGCTTTCTTT. As protein: CASSLTLSGGRTEAFF. The full variable domain, rest sourced from reference TRBV7-3 and TRBJ1-1, is GAGVSQTPSNKVTEKGKYVELRCDPISGHTALYWYRQSLGQGPEFLIYFQGTGAADDSGLPNDRFFAVRPEGSVSTLKIQRTERGDSAVYLCASSLTLSGGRTEAFFGQGTRLTVV.

The chain has TRBV7-8 and TRBJ1-6; possibly TRBD1 for D (5 bases). Trimming pared 0 bases from V and 7 bases from J, leaving 7 bases between. CDR3 length equals 14 residues. From germline, CDR1 is SGHVS and CDR2 FQNEAQ. In DNA form, the CDR3 reads TGTGCCAGCAGCTTAGCAGGGGAAAATTCACCCCTCCACTTT. This sequence encodes CASSLAGENSPLHF.

The chain joins TRBV6-6 to TRBJ1-5; no firm D call. Per germline, CDR1 MNHNY and CDR2 SVGAGI (reference sequence). V lost 0 bases, J lost 6 bases, and 6 bases lay in between. This CDR3 is built from 13 residues. CDR3 amino acids: CASSYSNGQPQHF. In DNA, the CDR3 is TGTGCCAGCAGTTACTCGAACGGTCAGCCCCAGCATTTT.